A selection of T cell receptor beta chains follows, all from one sample in a study of cytomegalovirus exposure and HLA in healthy donors. Only in-frame clones appear in the TCRdb table, and some are missing; sequencing was by immunoSEQ multiplex PCR. Of roughly 71,000 clones detected, around two thirds appear once; the ten largest clones hold about an eighth. The sample taken for sequencing was PBMCs. Receptor source: a human donor in good health. Both conserved end residues are part of each CDR3. The D gene is left open where the match is weak. Expanded clones are given a class, and other clones once, few, many or no size at all.

abundance	d_gene	v_gene	j_gene	len	CDR3nt	CDR3aa
.	TRBD1	TRBV10-2	TRBJ2-3	15	TGCGCCAGCAGTGAGTCCGACAGGGGAGAGGATACGCAGTATTTT	CASSESDRGEDTQYF
.	.	TRBV5-5	TRBJ1-5	15	TGTGCCAGCAGCTTGTGGGCAGATAGCAATCAGCCCCAGCATTTT	CASSLWADSNQPQHF
.	TRBD1	TRBV30	TRBJ1-5	15	TGTGCCTGGAGTATGGGACAGACTAGTAATCAGCCCCAGCATTTT	CAWSMGQTSNQPQHF
.	.	TRBV6-6	TRBJ2-3	13	TGTGCCAGCAGTCCCATGCAGGGAGATACGCAGTATTTT	CASSPMQGDTQYF
once	.	TRBV11-3	TRBJ2-7	15	TGTGCCAGCAGTTCCGGGACGGACAGCTCCTACGAGCAGTACTTC	CASSSGTDSSYEQYF
.	TRBD1	TRBV29-1	TRBJ1-2	12	TGCAGCGTTCAGCAGGGGGACTATGGCTACACCTTC	CSVQQGDYGYTF
few	TRBD1	TRBV7-3	TRBJ2-6	17	TGTGCCAGCAGCTTAACGGGACAGGGCTCTGGGGCCAACGTCCTGACTTTC	CASSLTGQGSGANVLTF
.	TRBD1	TRBV30	TRBJ1-1	12	TGTGCCTGGAGTGACGGGGACAGGGCAACTTTCTTT	CAWSDGDRATFF
.	.	TRBV14	TRBJ2-7	13	TGTGCCAGCAGCATCCGGGAATACTACGAGCAGTACTTC	CASSIREYYEQYF
.	.	TRBV7-9	TRBJ2-7	12	TGTGCCAGCAGCTCGGAGGGGTGCGAGCAGTACTTC	CASSSEGCEQYF
.	TRBD1	TRBV19	TRBJ1-5	16	TGTGCCAGCAGCCCTCCTTTGGGACAGGTGAATCAGCCCCAGCATTTT	CASSPPLGQVNQPQHF
few	.	TRBV27	TRBJ1-1	11	TGTGCCAGCAATACGGGCGGGAAAGCTTTCTTT	CASNTGGKAFF
.	TRBD2	TRBV6-1	TRBJ2-7	13	TGTGCCAGCAGTGAAGCTAGCGGGAAAGAGCAGTACTTC	CASSEASGKEQYF
once	.	TRBV30	TRBJ1-2	13	TGTGCCTGGAGTGTACTAGGGGGTAGTGGCTACACCTTC	CAWSVLGGSGYTF
.	.	TRBV20-1	TRBJ1-2	11	TGCAGTGCCACCCTGACAGGTAGTACAACCTTC	CSATLTGSTTF
few	TRBD1	TRBV6-1	TRBJ1-1	17	TGTGCCAGCAGTGGCCCACCGGGACAGGGGCGGCGAACTGAAGCTTTCTTT	CASSGPPGQGRRTEAFF
.	.	TRBV30	TRBJ1-2	12	TGTGCCTGGAGTCCCCCAGGCCCTGGCTACACCTTC	CAWSPPGPGYTF
.	TRBD1	TRBV29-1	TRBJ1-5	16	TGCAGCGTTGAAAAGTGGGAAACAGGGGAAAGGCAGCCCCAGCATTTT	CSVEKWETGERQPQHF
.	TRBD1	TRBV30	TRBJ1-2	14	TGTGCCTGGAGTTTACCGGGACAGGGAAGGGGCTACACCTTC	CAWSLPGQGRGYTF
once	TRBD1	TRBV30	TRBJ2-5	12	TGTGCCTGGTCCGACAGGGTTGGGACCCAGTACTTC	CAWSDRVGTQYF
.	TRBD1	TRBV5-1	TRBJ1-2	17	TGCGCCAGCAGCTTGGCCGGGGACAGCCACCCTAACTATGGCTACACCTTC	CASSLAGDSHPNYGYTF
.	.	TRBV7-2	TRBJ2-1	14	TGTGCCAGCAATACAGGAGCGGGTCACAATGAGCAGTTCTTC	CASNTGAGHNEQFF
.	TRBD1	TRBV5-6	TRBJ2-5	15	TGTGCCAGCAGTAGGGGACAGGGAGAAGGAGAGACCCAGTACTTC	CASSRGQGEGETQYF
few	.	TRBV4-1	TRBJ2-1	16	TGCGCCAGCAGCCCCCAGGGACAACCCGGATACAATGAGCAGTTCTTC	CASSPQGQPGYNEQFF
.	TRBD1	TRBV30	TRBJ2-1	15	TGTGCCTGGAGACTGTCGACAGGGGGATTGAGTGAGCAGTTCTTC	CAWRLSTGGLSEQFF
.	TRBD2	TRBV30	TRBJ2-7	14	TGTGCCTGGAGTGTCCTAGCGGGGGCCTACGAGCAGTACTTC	CAWSVLAGAYEQYF
.	.	TRBV13	TRBJ1-1	15	TGTGCCAGCAGAGTCTCAGGGTTTGCGAACACTGAAGCTTTCTTT	CASRVSGFANTEAFF
.	TRBD2	TRBV9	TRBJ2-5	15	TGTGCCAGCAGCGTTCGCGGGAGTATTCAAGAGACCCAGTACTTC	CASSVRGSIQETQYF
few	.	TRBV25-1	TRBJ2-1	15	TGTGCCAGCAGTACTGACAGCATCTCCTACAATGAGCAGTTCTTC	CASSTDSISYNEQFF
.	.	TRBV5-6	TRBJ1-1	15	TGTGCCAGCAGACCGGACGGGACTGCGAACACTGAAGCTTTCTTT	CASRPDGTANTEAFF
.	TRBD2	TRBV7-6	TRBJ2-2	15	TGTGCCAGCAGCCTTCCGGGACTAGGCGTCGGGGAGCTGTTTTTT	CASSLPGLGVGELFF
.	TRBD2	TRBV9	TRBJ2-3	14	TGTGCCAGCAGCCCTCGGGGGGGCTCAGATACGCAGTATTTT	CASSPRGGSDTQYF
.	.	TRBV2	TRBJ2-1	14	TGTGCCAGCAGTTACGCGGCCGCCTACAATGAGCAGTTCTTC	CASSYAAAYNEQFF
.	.	TRBV15	TRBJ2-1	14	TGTGCCACCAGCAGAGATACAGGGTACAATGAGCAGTTCTTC	CATSRDTGYNEQFF
.	TRBD1	TRBV7-3	TRBJ2-7	14	TGTGCCAGCAGCTTGTCCCGGGACAGTTACGAGCAGTACTTC	CASSLSRDSYEQYF
.	TRBD2	TRBV25-1	TRBJ2-3	18	TGTGCCAGCAGTGAATTGGGAAAGAGCGGGAGGGCCGCAGATACGCAGTATTTT	CASSELGKSGRAADTQYF
few	.	TRBV6-5	TRBJ2-1	15	TGTGCCAGCAGTTACGCTGGGAGCTCCTACAATGAGCAGTTCTTC	CASSYAGSSYNEQFF
once	.	TRBV5-1	TRBJ2-3	16	TGCGCCAGCAGCTTGGCCTTCGGCAGGGCCACAGATACGCAGTATTTT	CASSLAFGRATDTQYF
few	.	TRBV11-2	TRBJ2-1	15	TGTGCCAGCAGCTTAGGGGCTAGCGTCTACAATGAGCAGTTCTTC	CASSLGASVYNEQFF